This TCR beta chain was observed in a study of OX40 agonist ivuxolimab in advanced cancers. Describing the broader study: The costimulatory receptor OX40 (CD134) was targeted by ivuxolimab, a fully human IgG2 agonistic monoclonal antibody. Partial responses occurred in three dose-escalation patients, of whom one had hepatocellular carcinoma and two had cutaneous melanoma. Prior anti-PD-1, anti-PD-L1 or anti-CTLA-4 therapy was permitted, and checkpoint inhibitors had been received by about 44% of dose-escalation patients. The monotherapy dose-escalation portion (N ≈ 50 patients) of the phase I ivuxolimab trial is reported in the paper. Of the approximately 54 dose-escalation patients, hepatocellular carcinoma was present in approximately 20, melanoma in around 15, renal cell carcinoma in 9 and head and neck cancer in 9. Peripheral TCRbeta sequencing aimed to test whether ivuxolimab altered TCR sequence diversity and caused clonal T-cell expansion. The dose-escalation cohort was over 70% male with a mean age of approximately 60 years, ranging from roughly 20 to 80. Intravenous ivuxolimab was administered to patients every 2 weeks at six dose levels: 0.01, 0.1, 0.3, 1.5, 3 and 10 mg/kg. Here is what the overall study found, with its caveats: After ivuxolimab, more expanded clones were found on average in CD8+ T cells than in CD4+ T cells. Antigen specificity was not determined for the clonally expanded peripheral T cells. Low levels of normalized T-cell clonal expansion were also seen in some patients who did not respond. At doses from 0.1 to 3.0 mg/kg, clonal expansion was seen in both CD4+ and CD8+ blood T cells between baseline and week 6. Partial responders in the 0.1-3.0 mg/kg groups had among the lowest normalized peripheral clonal expansion, especially among CD8+ T cells.

For sequencing of the TCRbeta CDR3 region, genomic DNA was extracted from the sorted cells. The immunoSEQ Assay was used for sequencing of TCRbeta CDR3 regions. TCRdb's version of the immuneACCESS table is confined to in-frame rearrangements and falls short of the full clone set. An unresolved V gene accounts for under half of the shortfall where checked; the remainder is of unknown origin. A total of 75,000 to 80,000 clones appear in this sample, around 90% of them only once. 6.2% of the sample is in the top ten clones. About this clone: The antigen it recognizes is unknown. Within one base of it there is no much larger clone, and no base qualities were kept.

Patients with a history of autoimmune disease or receiving systemic immunosuppression were excluded from the trial. Peripheral blood for TCR sequencing was collected from all dose cohorts at baseline, on cycle 4 day 1, and on cycle 7 day 1. The samples were taken from a phase I, first-in-human, multicenter, open-label dose-escalation trial of ivuxolimab. Adults with locally advanced or metastatic head and neck squamous cell, hepatocellular, melanoma or renal cell carcinoma were enrolled in the trial. Before TCR sequencing, CD4+ T cells and CD8+ T cells were sorted from peripheral blood as separate populations. This receptor was identified in an adult with an advanced solid tumor such as melanoma, head and neck, liver or kidney cancer. This material consisted of CD4+ or CD8+ T cells sorted from blood, taken in a trial of the OX40 agonist ivuxolimab.

The nucleotide sequence is given as TGTGCCAGCAGCTTAGTCGCCGAATACGAGCAGTACTTC. Its protein product is CASSLVAEYEQYF. This receptor chain uses TRBV7-2 and TRBJ2-7; no D segment can be confidently identified. The germline V gene yields SGHTA for CDR1 and FQGNSA for CDR2. From cysteine to phenylalanine, the CDR3 is 13 amino acids long. The sequence is cut down to CDR3 DNA, 39 bases in frame from base 1. V and J are truncated by 1 base and 4 bases respectively, leaving an intervening sequence of 8 bases.